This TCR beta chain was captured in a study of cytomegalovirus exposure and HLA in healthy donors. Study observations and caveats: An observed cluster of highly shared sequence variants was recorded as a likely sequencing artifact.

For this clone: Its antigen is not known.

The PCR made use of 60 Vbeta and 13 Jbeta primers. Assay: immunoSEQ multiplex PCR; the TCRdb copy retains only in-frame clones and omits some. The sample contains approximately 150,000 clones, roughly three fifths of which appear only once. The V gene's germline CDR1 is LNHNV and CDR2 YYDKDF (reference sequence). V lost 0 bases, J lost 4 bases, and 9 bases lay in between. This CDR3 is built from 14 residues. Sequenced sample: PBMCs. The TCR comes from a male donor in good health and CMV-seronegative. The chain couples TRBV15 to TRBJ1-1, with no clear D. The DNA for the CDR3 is TGTGCCACCAGCAGAGATCCCCAGATCACTGAAGCTTTCTTT. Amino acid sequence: CATSRDPQITEAFF. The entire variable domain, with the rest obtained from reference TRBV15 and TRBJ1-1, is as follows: DAMVIQNPRYQVTQFGKPVTLSCSQTLNHNVMYWYQQKSSQAPKLLFHYYDKDFNNEADTPDNFQSRRPNTSFCFLDIRSPGLGDTAMYLCATSRDPQITEAFFGQGTRLTVV.